The entry below describes one T cell receptor (beta chain). Its antigen is not identified. The sample comes from a study of OX40 agonist ivuxolimab in advanced cancers. Using immunoSEQ multiplex PCR, the repertoire was profiled, and TCRdb retains in-frame clones only, with some absent. Altogether roughly 74,000 clones are present, approximately 84% being singletons, with the ten largest covering less than 2.5%. Overall study results and limits: Expanded clones were, on average, more numerous among CD8+ T cells than CD4+. The study observed clonal expansion of CD4+ and CD8+ blood T cells by week 6 at 0.1 to 3.0 mg/kg.

The CDR3 consists of 16 residues. CDR1 is SGDLS, CDR2 YYNGEE, per germline. After removal of 3 bases from V and 2 bases from J, the junction contained 6 bases not matched to a gene. The chain combines TRBV9 with TRBJ2-1; the match to TRBD2 covers 9 bases. The TCR originated in an adult with an advanced solid tumor such as melanoma, head and neck, liver or kidney cancer. The sequencing used CD4+ or CD8+ T cells sorted from blood, collected in a trial of the OX40 agonist ivuxolimab. In nucleotides, the CDR3 is TGTGCCAGCAGCGCCCGGCCTAGCGGGACCTACAATGAGCAGTTCTTC. Amino acid sequence: CASSARPSGTYNEQFF.